The 26 T cell receptor beta chains reported below all come from one sample, sequenced in a study of identical twins. MiXCR was run by TCRdb on the 5' RACE reads, yielding one entry per CDR3 protein. The sample yields approximately 600,000 distinct CDR3 sequences, around 7.5% seen once. The data also belong to a second study, concerning yellow fever vaccine responses in identical twins.

Material: PBMCs. The receptors come from a woman younger than 30 in good health.

V usage is TRBV6-6 and J usage is TRBJ2-3; D call uncertain. Per germline, CDR1 MNHNY and CDR2 SVGAGI (reference sequence). With 7 bases removed from V and 6 bases from J, the gap between germline ends came to 11 bases. The CDR3 is 12 residues long. The CDR3: CASTYPGDTQYF. CDR3 coding DNA: TGTGCCAGCACCTATCCGGGTGATACGCAGTATTTT.

The table lists this clonotype with many counts. The rearrangement uses TRBV27 and TRBJ1-1, with D unresolved. The germline V gene encodes CDR1 MNHEY and CDR2 SMNVEV (reference sequence). CDR3 length: 13 residues. V was trimmed by 1 base and J by 4 bases, leaving 7 bases between them. For the CDR3, the DNA is TGTGCCAGCAGTTTATTCGGTAGCACTGAAGCTTTCTTT. Residues: CASSLFGSTEAFF.

Ten or more counts support this clonotype. This chain links TRBV20-1 with TRBJ1-1; the D gene is possibly TRBD1 (6 bases). Trimming took 3 bases from V and 1 from J, leaving 12 bases between them. Germline V lookup: CDR1 DFQATT, CDR2 SNEGSKA (reference sequence). The CDR3 spans 14 residues. The CDR3 DNA reads as TGCAGTGCTAGGCCCGGGACATCGAACACTGAAGCTTTCTTT. It is translated as CSARPGTSNTEAFF.

This sequence joins TRBV6-4 and TRBJ2-4; 9 nucleotides align to TRBD1. The J segment lost 1 base and the V segment lost 9 bases, leaving 16 bases of the junction unmatched. CDR1 and CDR2 (germline): MRHNA, SNTAGT. The CDR3 is made up of 18 amino acids. The CDR3 loop reads CARAPGQGASGAKNIQYF. CDR3 coding DNA: TGTGCCAGGGCCCCGGGACAGGGAGCTTCGGGGGCCAAAAACATTCAGTACTTC.

The chain carries TRBV12-3 or TRBV12-4 and TRBJ1-4; 8 bases fit TRBD1. The V gene end was trimmed by 2 bases and the J gene end by 4 bases; junction bases not matched to a gene: 3. This CDR3 spans 15 amino acids. As DNA, the CDR3 is TGTGCCAGCAGTTTAAGGGGACAGGTTAATGAAAAACTGTTTTTT. It encodes CASSLRGQVNEKLFF.

This clonotype was found many times. V and J are TRBV3-1 and TRBJ2-5; D remains unclear. The V gene's germline CDR1 is LGHDT and CDR2 YNNKEL (reference sequence). V was clipped by 2 bases and J by 5 bases, with 12 bases between them. The CDR3 sequence is 14 residues long. DNA for the CDR3: TGTGCCAGCAGCCAAACAATCGCTGAGGAGACCCAGTACTTC. Its translation is CASSQTIAEETQYF.

This clonotype showed up just a few times. The J gene is TRBJ2-1, the V gene TRBV10-3; possibly TRBD2 for D (6 bases). This CDR3 has 15 amino acids. V gave up 6 bases and J gave up 10 bases, with 22 bases separating them. Per the germline V gene, CDR1 is ENHRY and CDR2 is SYGVKD. CDR3 loop: CAIRRDFGGVVEQFF. CDR3 sequence (DNA): TGTGCCATCAGAAGGGACTTTGGCGGGGTTGTAGAGCAGTTCTTC.

This clonotype was counted many times. The chain is built from TRBV29-1 and TRBJ2-1; TRBD1 matches at 8 bases. Germline lookup yields CDR1 SQVTM and CDR2 ANQGSEA. The CDR3 extends over 13 amino acids. The V segment lost 7 bases and the J segment 7 bases; nucleotides outside the gene matches: 9. CDR3 sequence reads: CSGTGGLGNEQFF. CDR3 DNA: TGCAGCGGCACAGGGGGTCTGGGAAATGAGCAGTTCTTC.

As regards this clonotype: At one end the junction does not follow the germline gene, possibly because of a read error. The CDR3 sequence is CSARERWDF. In nucleotides, the CDR3 is TGCAGTGCTAGAGAACGTTGGGACTTC. V gene TRBV20-1 combines with J gene TRBJ2-5; no clear D. Germline V lookup: CDR1 DFQATT, CDR2 SNEGSKA (reference sequence). This CDR3 spans 9 amino acids.

The chain couples TRBV29-1 to TRBJ2-5, with 9 bases fitting TRBD1. The CDR3 covers 13 residues. The J segment lost 4 bases and the V segment lost 7 bases, leaving 7 bases of the junction unmatched. Germline V gene lookup returns CDR1 SQVTM and CDR2 ANQGSEA. The CDR3 sequence is CSADGTGSETQYF. The DNA for the CDR3 is TGCAGCGCCGATGGGACAGGGTCAGAGACCCAGTACTTC.

The chain couples TRBV20-1 to TRBJ2-3; 11 positions agree with TRBD2. CDR3 length: 15 residues. Germline V CDR1 and CDR2: DFQATT, SNEGSKA (reference sequence). J gave up 2 bases and V 6 bases, and 7 bases lay outside the gene matches. CDR3 sequence: CSAPTSGAPTDTQYF. CDR3 nucleotides: TGCAGTGCGCCGACTAGCGGGGCTCCCACAGATACGCAGTATTTT.

This clonotype was detected only a few times. The chain recombines TRBV25-1 with TRBJ1-5; the D gene is possibly TRBD1 (5 bases). CDR3 length: 13 amino acids. CDR1 MGHDK and CDR2 SYGVNS come from the germline V gene. The ends were cut back, 2 bases at V and 4 bases at J, with 6 bases in the middle. The CDR3 bases are TGTGCCAGCAGTGAACAGGGAAATCAGCCCCAGCATTTT. Translated: CASSEQGNQPQHF.

This clonotype showed up many times. The chain uses TRBV7-9 and TRBJ2-2; D remains unclear. CDR3 length: 15 residues. The germline V gene encodes CDR1 SEHNR and CDR2 FQNEAQ (reference sequence). CDR3 region: CVTSAPILNTGELFF. The CDR3 DNA follows: TGTGTCACCTCAGCGCCGATTTTGAACACCGGGGAGCTGTTTTTT.

This clonotype has a count of ten or more. The chain combines TRBV9 with TRBJ2-7, with D unresolved. Per germline, CDR1 SGDLS and CDR2 YYNGEE. Trimming took off 0 bases at V and 7 bases at J, with 11 bases between the two ends. The CDR3 totals 13 residues. Written as DNA, the CDR3 is TGTGCCAGCAGCGTAGGTCCGGGCTGGGAGCAGTACTTC. Translation gives CASSVGPGWEQYF.

The chain carries TRBV24-1 and TRBJ2-1; 11 bases line up with TRBD2. Germline CDR1 is KGHDR and CDR2 is SFDVKD. There are 15 residues in the CDR3. J lost 5 bases, V lost 3 bases, and 2 bases had no gene match. The CDR3: CATSDLAGGDNEQFF. In nucleotides, the CDR3 is TGTGCCACCAGTGATCTAGCGGGGGGAGACAATGAGCAGTTCTTC.

This clonotype has more than one count but fewer than ten. V and J are TRBV24-1 and TRBJ2-2; 7 bases line up with TRBD1. With 4 bases clipped from V and 1 base from J, the junction kept 5 bases outside the gene matches. The germline CDR1 and CDR2 sequences are KGHDR and SFDVKD. The CDR3 consists of 16 residues. DNA for the CDR3: TGTGCCACCAGTGACCGGAGGACAGGGAACACCGGGGAGCTGTTTTTT. Amino acid sequence: CATSDRRTGNTGELFF.

There are many counts of this clonotype. This chain connects TRBV5-1 to TRBJ2-7; TRBD2 matches at 12 bases. Germline loops: CDR1 SGHRS, CDR2 YFSETQ. CDR3 size: 14 residues. With 5 bases clipped from V and 6 bases from J, the junction kept 6 bases outside the gene matches. The CDR3 DNA reads TGCGCCAGCAGTGCGACTAGCGGGAGTACCGAGCAGTACTTC. Residues: CASSATSGSTEQYF.

Many counts were recorded for this clonotype. CDR3 in amino acids: CATSRDLTDTYEQYV. The CDR3 DNA is TGTGCCACCAGCAGAGATCTAACCGATACCTACGAGCAGTACGTC. The V gene is TRBV15, the J gene TRBJ2-7; D is ambiguous. The CDR3 spans 15 residues. V lost 0 bases and J lost 2, with 11 bases in between. Germline CDR1 reads LNHNV; CDR2 reads YYDKDF (reference sequence).

This clonotype was detected a few times. The J gene is TRBJ2-7, the V gene TRBV7-9, with D tentatively TRBD2 (6 bases). This CDR3 has 16 amino acids. Germline V gives CDR1 SEHNR, CDR2 FQNEAQ (reference sequence). Trimming removed 6 bases at V and 1 base at J, with 19 bases between. The CDR3 here is CASSVTAGMWSYEQYF. The CDR3 nucleotides are TGTGCCAGCAGTGTAACGGCGGGAATGTGGTCCTACGAGCAGTACTTC.

This clonotype showed up just a few times. This chain links TRBV6-1 with TRBJ2-2; D is uncertain. Germline CDR1 is MNHNS and CDR2 is SASEGT. The length of the CDR3 is 14 residues. V was trimmed by 7 bases and J by 7 bases, leaving 16 bases between them. For the CDR3, the DNA is TGTGCCAGCATTGGTAGCTCCCAAGTCGGGGAGCTGTTTTTT. Its protein is CASIGSSQVGELFF.

This clonotype was seen more than once but under ten times. J is TRBJ2-1 and V is TRBV9; possible D gene TRBD2, 5 bases. V shed 4 bases and J shed 2 bases, with 10 bases lying between them. Germline V lookup: CDR1 SGDLS, CDR2 YYNGEE. The length of the CDR3 is 14 residues. The CDR3 sequence: CASSPSGAYNEQFF. CDR3 sequence (DNA): TGTGCCAGCAGCCCGAGCGGTGCCTACAATGAGCAGTTCTTC.

This clonotype showed up just a few times. The chain uses TRBV12-3 or TRBV12-4 and TRBJ1-5, with D unresolved. V lost 6 bases, J lost 4 bases, and 10 bases lay in between. The length of the CDR3 is 13 residues. CDR3 DNA sequence: TGTGCCAGCAGCCGAGTCGGTAATCAGCCCCAGCATTTT. This codes for CASSRVGNQPQHF.

The J gene is TRBJ1-3, the V gene TRBV3-1; 7 bases line up with TRBD1. With 6 bases clipped from V and 2 bases from J, the junction kept 4 bases outside the gene matches. The CDR3 is 14 residues long. Germline V gene sequence: CDR1 LGHDT, CDR2 YNNKEL (reference sequence). DNA for the CDR3: TGTGCCAGCAGAACCACAGGGGCTGGAAACACCATATATTTT. Its translation is CASRTTGAGNTIYF.

This clonotype was picked up a small number of times. V and J are TRBV28 and TRBJ2-7, with TRBD1 matching over 9 bases. Losses at the gene ends were 8 bases for V and 3 bases for J; bases not matched to a gene: 14. Germline CDR1 is MDHEN and CDR2 is SYDVKM. The CDR3 spans 16 residues. Here the CDR3 DNA reads TGTGCCAGCTTGGGACAGGGAGACTCACGGGGCTACGAGCAGTACTTC. Its protein product is CASLGQGDSRGYEQYF.

This clonotype was seen only a few times. This chain joins TRBV9 and TRBJ2-7; D uncertain. From germline, CDR1 is SGDLS and CDR2 YYNGEE. V lost 0 bases, J lost 0 bases, and 13 bases lay in between. The CDR3 consists of 16 residues. For the CDR3, the DNA is TGTGCCAGCAGCGTAGCGGCTTCCTCTAGCTCCTACGAGCAGTACTTC. Its translation is CASSVAASSSSYEQYF.

The table lists this clonotype with many counts. V and J are TRBV20-1 and TRBJ1-5; D remains ambiguous. Per germline, CDR1 DFQATT and CDR2 SNEGSKA (reference sequence). The CDR3 consists of 13 residues. Trimming removed 1 base from V and 4 bases from J, with 8 bases in between. In DNA, the CDR3 is TGCAGTGCTAGAGGTACAGTGAATCAGCCCCAGCATTTT. Translation gives CSARGTVNQPQHF.